Below, 26 T cell receptor beta chains from the same sample are listed, as sequenced in a study of blood T cell repertoires in COVID-19. Some clones are missing from TCRdb's copy, which holds only in-frame ones; the method was immunoSEQ multiplex PCR. The repertoire consists of about 64,000 clones, with roughly four fifths occurring once and the leading ten covering 4% to 5.5%. The sample consisted of peripheral blood. The source of these receptors is a human donor in a cohort sampled during active COVID-19.

This clone appeared a few times. The J gene is TRBJ1-6, the V gene TRBV2; D uncertain. The CDR3 extends over 14 amino acids. CDR1 SNHLY and CDR2 FYNNEI come from the germline V gene. V lost 7 bases, J lost 5 bases, and 12 bases lay in between. The CDR3 coding sequence is TGTGCCAGCATGCTACTTGTAAATAATTCACCCCTCCACTTT. It yields the protein CASMLLVNNSPLHF.

This chain joins TRBV18 and TRBJ1-2; 9 nucleotides line up with TRBD1. J gave up 8 bases and V 4 bases, and 8 bases lay outside the gene matches. The V gene's germline CDR1 is KGHSH and CDR2 LQKENI. The CDR3 runs 14 residues. Written as DNA, the CDR3 is TGTGCCAGCTCACTCGGGACAGGGAATAAGGGCTACACCTTC. Its translation: CASSLGTGNKGYTF.

V gene TRBV20-1 combines with J gene TRBJ1-1, with 9 bases fitting TRBD1. CDR1 and CDR2 from the germline V gene are DFQATT and SNEGSKA (reference sequence). Losses at the gene ends were 3 bases for V and 5 bases for J; bases not matched to a gene: 10. CDR3 length: 15 amino acids. The CDR3: CSASLPGQGNTEAFF. The DNA of the CDR3 is TGCAGTGCTAGTCTGCCGGGACAGGGAAATACTGAAGCTTTCTTT.

The gene calls are TRBV3-1 (or the pseudogene TRBV3-2) and TRBJ2-1, with 10 bases matching TRBD2. Trimming took 0 bases from V and 7 from J; bases not matched to a gene: 12. The CDR3 spans 18 residues. Germline V gene lookup returns CDR1 LGHDT and CDR2 YNNKEL (reference sequence). The CDR3 loop is CASSQDRSGGAVMNEQFF. DNA for the CDR3: TGTGCCAGCAGCCAAGACCGAAGCGGGGGGGCAGTGATGAATGAGCAGTTCTTC.

The chain has TRBV6-5 and TRBJ1-4; D is unclear. Germline V lookup: CDR1 MNHEY, CDR2 SVGAGI. The CDR3 loop spans 16 amino acids. Trimming removed 2 bases at V and 6 bases at J, with 16 bases between. The CDR3, as DNA: TGTGCCAGCAGTTACGGAGGGATGCAGAGTTATGAAAAACTGTTTTTT. Protein product: CASSYGGMQSYEKLFF.

Ten or more counts support this clone. This chain links TRBV2 with TRBJ2-1, with 7 nucleotides matching TRBD2. Germline lookup yields CDR1 SNHLY and CDR2 FYNNEI. V lost 11 bases, J lost 0 bases, and 10 bases stayed unmatched. The CDR3 contains 15 residues. The CDR3 DNA reads TGTGCCGACTCTGCGGGGGTAAACTCCTACAATGAGCAGTTCTTC. Amino acids: CADSAGVNSYNEQFF. Supplemented by reference TRBV2 and TRBJ2-1, the full variable domain reads EPEVTQTPSHQVTQMGQEVILRCVPISNHLYFYWYRQILGQKVEFLVSFYNNEISEKSEIFDDQFSVERPDGSNFTLKIRSTKLEDSAMYFCADSAGVNSYNEQFFGPGTRLTVL.

The gene calls are TRBV7-2 and TRBJ2-3, with D possibly being TRBD2 (7 bases). The CDR3 loop spans 14 amino acids. V lost 5 bases and J 4 bases, leaving 13 bases between the germline ends. Germline CDR1 reads SGHTA; CDR2 reads FQGNSA. The CDR3 DNA is TGTGCCAGCAGCATAGGGGGGGGTCCAGATACGCAGTATTTT. It yields the protein CASSIGGGPDTQYF.

V usage is TRBV9 and J usage is TRBJ2-5; 11 bases fit TRBD2. Looked up from germline, CDR1 is SGDLS and CDR2 is YYNGEE. V shed 3 bases, J shed 5 bases, and the junction held 9 bases outside the gene matches. The CDR3 is 16 amino acids. CDR3 sequence reads: CASSGTSGGREETQYF. The CDR3 coding sequence is TGTGCCAGCAGCGGCACTAGCGGGGGCCGAGAGGAGACCCAGTACTTC. Full variable domain (remainder filled in from reference TRBV9 and TRBJ2-5): DSGVTQTPKHLITATGQRVTLRCSPRSGDLSVYWYQQSLDQGLQFLIQYYNGEERAKGNILERFSAQQFPDLHSELNLSSLELGDSALYFCASSGTSGGREETQYFGPGTRLLVL.

This chain uses TRBV20-1 with TRBJ2-3; no clear D. Deletions cut 5 bases from V and 5 bases from J, with 8 bases between. This CDR3 comprises 11 residues. Germline lookup yields CDR1 DFQATT and CDR2 SNEGSKA (reference sequence). The CDR3 nucleotides read TGCAGTGCTGGTAGAGGAGATACGCAGTATTTT. It codes for CSAGRGDTQYF.

This clone was observed a single time. This sequence joins TRBV29-1 and TRBJ1-1; D is possibly TRBD1 (5 bases). V lost 7 bases and J 7 bases, leaving 22 bases between the germline ends. CDR3 size: 14 residues. The V gene's germline CDR1 is SQVTM and CDR2 ANQGSEA. The CDR3 DNA reads as TGCAGCGCCGATCACCGGACAAGGGAAGGTGAAGCTTTCTTT. Its translation is CSADHRTREGEAFF.

This rearrangement joins TRBV18 to TRBJ2-3; TRBD1 matches 10 bases. Germline CDR1 is KGHSH and CDR2 is LQKENI. This CDR3 is 15 amino acids long. Germline trimming cut 5 bases from V and 3 bases from J; bases unmatched to any gene: 5. As DNA, the CDR3 is TGTGCCAGCTCAGGGGACAGGGGTCCTACAGATACGCAGTATTTT. This codes for CASSGDRGPTDTQYF.

This rearrangement joins TRBV19 to TRBJ2-5, with D possibly TRBD1 on 6 matching bases. CDR1 is LNHDA, CDR2 SQIVND, per germline (reference sequence). The CDR3 is made up of 16 amino acids. Trimming shortened V by 1 base and J by 5 bases, and 17 bases separated the two germline ends. This CDR3 reads CASSIAHTGYVETQYF. As DNA, the CDR3 is TGTGCCAGTAGTATAGCCCACACAGGGTACGTGGAGACCCAGTACTTC.

This clone has just a few counts. V gene TRBV7-9 combines with J gene TRBJ1-3; D may be TRBD1 (5 bases). Trimming shortened V by 6 bases and J by 0 bases, and 21 bases separated the two germline ends. CDR1 SEHNR and CDR2 FQNEAQ come from the germline V gene (reference sequence). CDR3 length: 18 amino acids. The CDR3: CASSLTETIFLSGNTIYF. The CDR3 DNA reads as TGTGCCAGCAGTTTGACAGAAACCATCTTCCTCTCTGGAAACACCATATATTTT. The entire variable domain, with the rest obtained from reference TRBV7-9 and TRBJ1-3, is as follows: DTGVSQNPRHKITKRGQNVTFRCDPISEHNRLYWYRQTLGQGPEFLTYFQNEAQLEKSRLLSDRFSAERPKGSFSTLEIQRTEQGDSAMYLCASSLTETIFLSGNTIYFGEGSWLTVV.

V gene TRBV6-6 combines with J gene TRBJ1-2; the match to TRBD1 covers 8 bases. Trimming at V came to 6 bases and at J to 5 bases, leaving 5 bases not matched to a gene. The CDR3 covers 13 residues. CDR1 MNHNY and CDR2 SVGAGI come from the germline V gene (reference sequence). The DNA for the CDR3 is TGTGCCAGCAGCAAGGACAGGGCTTATGGCTACACCTTC. Its translation: CASSKDRAYGYTF.

This chain's CDR3 is CASSIRRRGTDTQYF. The CDR3 DNA reads as TGTGCCAGTAGTATAAGGCGGCGAGGGACAGATACGCAGTATTTT. The chain employs TRBV19 and TRBJ2-3, with D perhaps matching TRBD2 (5 bases). CDR3 length equals 15 residues. The V gene lost 2 bases and the J gene lost 3 bases, with 12 bases spanning the gap. Per germline, CDR1 LNHDA and CDR2 SQIVND (reference sequence).

V usage is TRBV5-6 and J usage is TRBJ1-6, with D perhaps TRBD1 (5 bases). This CDR3 contains 14 residues. The V gene lost 5 bases and the J gene lost 8 bases, with 14 bases spanning the gap. CDR1 is SGHDT, CDR2 YYEEEE, per germline. CDR3 loop: CASSPRGGYSPLHF. The CDR3 coding sequence is TGTGCCAGCAGTCCGAGGGGAGGTTATTCACCCCTCCACTTT.

The chain combines TRBV4-2 with TRBJ1-4, with a weak D call TRBD1 (5 bases). CDR1 and CDR2 (germline): LGHNA, YNFKEQ. V shed 0 bases and J shed 4 bases, with 9 bases lying between them. CDR3 length: 15 residues. CDR3 sequence (DNA): TGTGCCAGCAGCCAAGAATCGCAGGGTAATGAAAAACTGTTTTTT. As protein: CASSQESQGNEKLFF.

The chain recombines TRBV6-2 or TRBV6-3 with TRBJ2-3, with D uncertain. Trimming shortened V by 4 bases and J by 0 bases, and 26 bases separated the two germline ends. The CDR3 spans 20 residues. CDR1 is MNHEY and CDR2 is SVGEGT in the germline V gene. This CDR3 is CASSLSRQWALPPSTDTQYF. The CDR3 DNA follows: TGTGCCAGCAGTTTGTCGAGACAATGGGCCCTCCCGCCGAGCACAGATACGCAGTATTTT.

The chain has TRBV19 and TRBJ1-2; possible D gene TRBD1, 5 bases. Deletions cut 5 bases from V and 2 bases from J, with 9 bases between. CDR3 length: 13 residues. From germline, CDR1 is LNHDA and CDR2 SQIVND (reference sequence). CDR3 nucleotide sequence: TGTGCCAGTAGTCGGGGGAGAAACTATGGCTACACCTTC. Protein: CASSRGRNYGYTF. The full variable domain, rest sourced from reference TRBV19 and TRBJ1-2, is DGGITQSPKYLFRKEGQNVTLSCEQNLNHDAMYWYRQDPGQGLRLIYYSQIVNDFQKGDIAEGYSVSREKKESFPLTVTSAQKNPTAFYLCASSRGRNYGYTFGSGTRLTVV.

The chain combines TRBV3-1 (or the pseudogene TRBV3-2) with TRBJ2-2; D gene unclear. This CDR3 is 15 amino acids long. The V gene's germline CDR1 is LGHDT and CDR2 YNNKEL (reference sequence). V was pared by 1 base and J by 6 bases, with 12 bases between. The CDR3 region is CASSQGYPFAGELFF. The CDR3 DNA follows: TGTGCCAGCAGCCAAGGCTACCCGTTTGCCGGGGAGCTGTTTTTT.

V is TRBV29-1 and J is TRBJ2-1; 11 bases align to TRBD1. The CDR3 extends over 15 amino acids. V was pared by 6 bases and J by 10 bases, with 14 bases of the junction left unmatched. The germline CDR1 and CDR2 sequences are SQVTM and ANQGSEA. CDR3 sequence (DNA): TGCAGCGTCTCATTGAGGACAGGGGGCGGTTTAGAGCAGTTCTTC. The encoded protein is CSVSLRTGGGLEQFF.

The chain combines TRBV3-1 (or the pseudogene TRBV3-2) with TRBJ1-4, with 7 bases fitting TRBD1. Unmatched junction bases numbered 9, after V lost 4 bases and J lost 7 bases. This CDR3 comprises 15 residues. Germline values: CDR1 LGHDT, CDR2 YNNKEL (reference sequence). CDR3 sequence: CASSPERQGGEKLFF. CDR3 sequence (DNA): TGTGCCAGCAGCCCCGAACGACAGGGTGGTGAAAAACTGTTTTTT.

This clone appeared a few times. This chain joins TRBV5-6 and TRBJ2-3; 10 bases agree with TRBD1. CDR1 is SGHDT, CDR2 YYEEEE, per germline. The CDR3 spans 15 residues. After removal of 4 bases from V and 4 bases from J, the junction contained 6 bases not matched to a gene. CDR3 sequence (DNA): TGTGCCAGCAGCCCCCCGGACAGGGGGGCAGATACGCAGTATTTT. This encodes CASSPPDRGADTQYF. The full variable domain, completed using reference TRBV5-6 and TRBJ2-3, is DAGVTQSPTHLIKTRGQQVTLRCSPKSGHDTVSWYQQALGQGPQFIFQYYEEEERQRGNFPDRFSGHQFPNYSSELNVNALLLGDSALYLCASSPPDRGADTQYFGPGTRLTVL.

This chain links TRBV10-2 with TRBJ1-5, with 10 bases matching TRBD1. CDR3 length: 15 amino acids. V lost 10 bases to trimming and J lost 0 bases; unmatched junction nucleotides: 6. Germline values: CDR1 WSHSY, CDR2 SAAADI. The CDR3 DNA reads TGCGCCACCCGGACAGGGGGAAATAGCAATCAGCCCCAGCATTTT. Encoded protein: CATRTGGNSNQPQHF.

This clone appeared a few times. CDR3 loop: CASSVGFSSAKNIQYF. The CDR3 nucleotides read TGTGCCAGCAGCGTAGGGTTTAGCAGCGCCAAAAACATTCAGTACTTC. The chain is built from TRBV9 and TRBJ2-4; D remains unclear. Trimming pared 0 bases from V and 1 base from J, leaving 11 bases between. This CDR3 has 16 residues. Germline CDR1 and CDR2: SGDLS and YYNGEE.

This chain uses TRBV19 with TRBJ1-2; D not resolved. The CDR3 totals 12 residues. Germline-derived CDR1 and CDR2 are LNHDA and SQIVND (reference sequence). V was shortened by 10 bases and J by 3 bases, with 12 bases between the two germline ends. Here the CDR3 reads CATSTEHYGYTF. The CDR3 nucleotides are TGTGCCACCTCTACAGAACACTATGGCTACACCTTC.